The clone carrying this T cell receptor (beta chain) has more than one count but fewer than ten. This sample is drawn from a study of T-cell memory formation after mild COVID-19. Sample barcodes and UMIs were carried by the TCR alpha and TCR beta cDNA libraries that 5'RACE generated with constant-segment primers. TCRdb re-derived calls from the 5' RACE reads in MiXCR, one entry per CDR3 protein. The sample consists of fewer than 400,000 distinct CDR3 sequences, 16% of them appearing once. CDR3 length: 15 amino acids. Trimming cost V 3 bases and J 6 bases; bases outside gene matches: 5. CDR1 is SEHNR and CDR2 is FQNEAQ in the germline V gene (reference sequence).

The sequenced material came from PBMCs or a T cell subset sorted from them (not recorded which). The rearrangement links TRBV7-9 to TRBJ2-3; TRBD2 matches at 11 bases. The sequence was obtained from a young man who had mild COVID-19 (a few samples of this study predate the infection). Cell type and time point are not known. The CDR3: CASSFGTSGYDTQYF. The CDR3 region has the DNA TGTGCCAGCAGCTTCGGGACTAGCGGATATGATACGCAGTATTTT.